This entry lists 22 T cell receptor beta chains sequenced from one sample in a study of graft-versus-host responses after intestinal transplantation. Assay used: immunoSEQ multiplex PCR; TCRdb lists only in-frame clones, some missing. Altogether 8,000 to 10,000 clones are present, around 94% being singletons, with the ten largest covering 2% to 2.5%. Sequencing used PBMCs, obtained 8 days after intestinal transplant. All receptors derive from a human patient who received an intestinal transplant, so some T cells may come from the graft donor.

The rearrangement joins TRBV5-1 to TRBJ2-3, with 8 positions matching TRBD2. CDR1 is SGHRS and CDR2 is YFSETQ in the germline V gene. The CDR3 spans 17 residues. The V and J ends lost 0 bases and 3 bases, in that order; junction bases with no gene match: 9. This CDR3 reads CASSLGSSGKGTDTQYF. CDR3 sequence (DNA): TGCGCCAGCAGCTTGGGTAGTAGCGGGAAGGGGACAGATACGCAGTATTTT.

CDR3 region: CASRFFPSWQYF. In DNA form, the CDR3 reads TGTGCAAGTCGCTTCTTCCCGAGCTGGCAGTACTTC. This sequence joins TRBV12-2 and TRBJ2-7; the D call TRBD2 from the table was never checked on the DNA. TRBV12-2 is designated a pseudogene. The CDR3 totals 12 residues.

V and J are TRBV4-2 and TRBJ2-5, with D perhaps given as TRBD1 or TRBD2 (5 bases each). The tail of the sequence fits TRBJ2-7 better, so the J call may be wrong. CDR3 length: 16 amino acids. CDR1 and CDR2 from the germline V gene are LGHNA and YNFKEQ. The CDR3 protein is CASSQDRAPRGDEQYF. CDR3 nucleotide sequence: TGTGCCAGCAGCCAAGATAGGGCGCCCCGGGGCGACGAGCAGTACTTC.

The chain couples TRBV6-5 to TRBJ2-7; D remains ambiguous. CDR3 size: 14 residues. V was shortened by 0 bases and J by 0 bases, with 6 bases between the two germline ends. Looked up from germline, CDR1 is MNHEY and CDR2 is SVGAGI. The CDR3 loop reads CASSYSFGSYEQYF. The CDR3 DNA is TGTGCCAGCAGTTACTCATTTGGCTCCTACGAGCAGTACTTC.

This clone was seen only a few times. The chain couples TRBV9 to TRBJ2-3, with D tentatively TRBD1 (5 bases). CDR1 is SGDLS and CDR2 is YYNGEE in the germline V gene. The CDR3 loop spans 15 amino acids. V was clipped by 4 bases and J by 4 bases, with 16 bases between them. This chain's CDR3 is CASSFQGRQPDTQYF. Written as DNA, the CDR3 is TGTGCCAGCAGCTTTCAAGGAAGACAGCCAGATACGCAGTATTTT.

The CDR3 DNA follows: TGTGCCAGCAGCTTACCCTCCCGGGACAGAGCCTACGAGCAGTACTTC. This sequence encodes CASSLPSRDRAYEQYF. The chain employs TRBV7-9 and TRBJ2-5; 7 bases line up with TRBD1. Matching the DNA end better, TRBJ2-7 makes the J call doubtful. This CDR3 has 16 residues. Per the germline V gene, CDR1 is SEHNR and CDR2 is FQNEAQ (reference sequence).

This clone showed up just once. The chain couples TRBV7-9 to TRBJ2-1; 7 bases fit TRBD2. Germline V CDR1 and CDR2: SEHNR, FQNEAQ (reference sequence). This CDR3 has 15 residues. Losses at the gene ends were 6 bases for V and 0 bases for J; bases not matched to a gene: 5. CDR3 sequence reads: CASRSGTSSYNEQFF. CDR3 sequence (DNA): TGTGCCAGCAGGAGCGGGACCAGCTCCTACAATGAGCAGTTCTTC.

CDR3: CASSADGSNQPQHF. The CDR3 DNA is TGTGCCAGCAGCGCGGACGGGAGCAATCAGCCCCAGCATTTT. This chain connects TRBV6-1 to TRBJ1-5; D gene ambiguous. Germline V gene lookup returns CDR1 MNHNS and CDR2 SASEGT. V was clipped by 6 bases and J by 1 base, with 10 bases between them. The CDR3 has 14 amino acids.

V is TRBV4-2 and J is TRBJ2-5; 8 bases fit TRBD1. CDR3 length: 15 residues. The junction had 9 bases not matched to a gene; V was cut back by 4 bases and J by 5 bases. From germline, CDR1 is LGHNA and CDR2 YNFKEQ. CDR3 sequence: CASSPAGTGLETQYF. In DNA form, the CDR3 reads TGTGCCAGCAGCCCGGCCGGGACAGGTTTGGAGACCCAGTACTTC.

The chain uses TRBV7-9 and TRBJ2-7, with D possibly matching TRBD2 (5 bases). This CDR3 is built from 12 residues. Germline V gives CDR1 SEHNR, CDR2 FQNEAQ (reference sequence). V was trimmed by 5 bases and J by 3 bases, leaving 8 bases between them. CDR3 coding DNA: TGTGCCAGCAGCCCGGGATTCTACGAGCAGTACTTC. It codes for CASSPGFYEQYF.

This rearrangement joins TRBV28 to TRBJ2-7, with no clear D. The germline V gene has CDR1 MDHEN and CDR2 SYDVKM. V was trimmed by 2 bases and J by 6 bases, leaving 14 bases between them. CDR3 length equals 14 residues. CDR3 sequence: CASSLKISLGEQYF. The CDR3 region has the DNA TGTGCCAGCAGTTTAAAGATTAGTCTGGGCGAGCAGTACTTC.

The J gene is TRBJ1-3, the V gene TRBV4-1; D unclear. V was clipped by 4 bases and J by 2 bases, with 12 bases between them. This CDR3 spans 15 amino acids. Per germline, CDR1 MGHRA and CDR2 YSYEKL. CDR3 bases: TGCGCCAGCAGCCCCCGGGAGACCCCTGGAAACACCATATATTTT. Residues: CASSPRETPGNTIYF.

V usage is TRBV15 and J usage is TRBJ2-1, with D perhaps matching TRBD1 or TRBD2 (5 bases each). This CDR3 spans 15 amino acids. V was pared by 3 bases and J by 0 bases, with 9 bases between. CDR1 is LNHNV and CDR2 is YYDKDF in the germline V gene (reference sequence). CDR3 residues: CATSRGRGSYNEQFF. DNA of the CDR3: TGTGCCACCAGCAGGGGACGAGGCTCCTACAATGAGCAGTTCTTC.

The V and J genes are TRBV11-2 and TRBJ2-5, with D possibly TRBD2 on 6 matching bases. V lost 5 bases and J 5 bases, leaving 21 bases between the germline ends. The CDR3 is made up of 16 amino acids. CDR1 SGHAT and CDR2 FQNNGV come from the germline V gene. The CDR3 DNA follows: TGTGCCAGCAGCGAACGGGACTCTCGCTTTGTGGAGACCCAGTACTTC. As protein: CASSERDSRFVETQYF.

V is TRBV6-1 and J is TRBJ2-7; the match to TRBD1 covers 12 bases. In germline, CDR1 is MNHNS, CDR2 SASEGT. This CDR3 has 14 amino acids. J gave up 6 bases and V 5 bases, and 5 bases lay outside the gene matches. The CDR3 reads CASSWDRGRIEQYF. The CDR3 bases are TGTGCCAGCAGTTGGGACAGGGGGCGTATCGAGCAGTACTTC.

This clone was seen just once. This chain uses TRBV5-6 with TRBJ2-2, with 13 positions matching TRBD2. Germline assignment: CDR1 SGHDT and CDR2 YYEEEE. The trim removed 3 bases at V and 1 base at J, leaving 3 bases unmatched. This CDR3 contains 17 residues. The CDR3 region is CASSWGLAGLNTGELFF. CDR3 sequence (DNA): TGTGCCAGCAGCTGGGGACTAGCGGGATTGAACACCGGGGAGCTGTTTTTT. Looking up the rest from reference TRBV5-6 and TRBJ2-2 gives the full variable domain: DAGVTQSPTHLIKTRGQQVTLRCSPKSGHDTVSWYQQALGQGPQFIFQYYEEEERQRGNFPDRFSGHQFPNYSSELNVNALLLGDSALYLCASSWGLAGLNTGELFFGEGSRLTVL.

The chain links TRBV2 to TRBJ2-1, with unresolved D. CDR1 and CDR2 (germline): SNHLY, FYNNEI. The CDR3 contains 12 residues. V shed 8 bases and J shed 0 bases, with 5 bases lying between them. The CDR3 spells CASCSSYNEQFF. CDR3 nucleotides: TGTGCCAGCTGTAGCTCCTACAATGAGCAGTTCTTC. Together with reference TRBV2 and TRBJ2-1, the CDR3 gives the full variable domain: EPEVTQTPSHQVTQMGQEVILRCVPISNHLYFYWYRQILGQKVEFLVSFYNNEISEKSEIFDDQFSVERPDGSNFTLKIRSTKLEDSAMYFCASCSSYNEQFFGPGTRLTVL.

The V gene is TRBV6-5, the J gene TRBJ2-2, with D perhaps matching TRBD1 (6 bases). Trimming left V 5 bases short and J 1 base short, with 8 bases between. The CDR3 is made up of 14 amino acids. Germline values: CDR1 MNHEY, CDR2 SVGAGI. Here the CDR3 DNA reads TGTGCCAGCAGTCGGACAGAGAACACCGGGGAGCTGTTTTTT. Its translation: CASSRTENTGELFF.

The chain carries TRBV28 and TRBJ2-5; D is possibly TRBD2 (6 bases). V shed 2 bases and J shed 1 base, with 8 bases lying between them. The CDR3 length is 14 residues. Looked up from germline, CDR1 is MDHEN and CDR2 is SYDVKM. The DNA of the CDR3 is TGTGCCAGCAGTTTAGGAGGGCCCCAAGAGACCCAGTACTTC. As protein: CASSLGGPQETQYF.

The gene calls are TRBV7-9 and TRBJ2-7; D unresolved. From germline, CDR1 is SEHNR and CDR2 FQNEAQ (reference sequence). This CDR3 region has 15 residues. V was cut by 1 base and J by 4 bases, with 14 bases left in between. The DNA of the CDR3 is TGTGCCAGCAGCTTAGAACAGTTCACGGGTTACGAGCAGTACTTC. It translates to CASSLEQFTGYEQYF.

In its sample, this clone was seen once. CDR3 DNA sequence: TGTGCCATCAGTGATTCTAGCGGGGGGACCAATGAGCAGTTCTTC. The encoded protein is CAISDSSGGTNEQFF. The V call is TRBV10-3, the J call TRBJ2-1; 11 bases match TRBD2. V lost 3 bases and J lost 6; bases outside the gene matches: 4. The CDR3 spans 15 residues. Germline V lookup: CDR1 ENHRY, CDR2 SYGVKD.

The genes are TRBV30 and TRBJ1-4; no clear D gene. There are 13 residues in the CDR3. Germline V gives CDR1 GTSNPN, CDR2 SVGIG (reference sequence). Trimming stripped 0 bases from V and 6 bases from J, with 8 bases between. CDR3 in DNA: TGTGCCTGGAGTGTACGAAGAGATGAAAAACTGTTTTTT. Its protein product is CAWSVRRDEKLFF.